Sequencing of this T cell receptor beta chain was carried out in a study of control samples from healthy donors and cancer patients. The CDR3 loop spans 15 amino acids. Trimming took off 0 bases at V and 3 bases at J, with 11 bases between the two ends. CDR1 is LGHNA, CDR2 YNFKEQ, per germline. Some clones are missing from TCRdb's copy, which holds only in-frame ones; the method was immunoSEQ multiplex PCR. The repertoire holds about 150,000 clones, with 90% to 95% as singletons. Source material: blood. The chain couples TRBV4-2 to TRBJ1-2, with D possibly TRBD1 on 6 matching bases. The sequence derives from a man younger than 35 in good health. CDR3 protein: CASSQDKGGHYGYTF. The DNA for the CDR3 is TGTGCCAGCAGCCAAGATAAAGGGGGACACTATGGCTACACCTTC.